Sequencing of this T cell receptor beta chain was carried out in a study of human T cells and chemical hapten exposure. Overall study: Women made up most patients, who had alopecia areata, totalis or universalis. Slight volume differences across pooled libraries mainly accounted for varying per-sample TCR yields. Study results and limitations: Expanded TCRs showed more large CDR3 clusters than pre-sensitization or healthy control sets.

This clonotype occurred many times. No antigen is known for it. The time point is: pre-sensitization, week 0. Treatment: therapeutic diphenylcyclopropenone sensitization with weekly scalp DPC. With 6 bases clipped from V and 6 bases from J, the junction kept 8 bases outside the gene matches. Germline V gene lookup returns CDR1 SGHAT and CDR2 FQNNGV. The CDR3 contains 15 residues. As originally analysed: From about 22,000 to 700,000 TCRs were found per sample, with a median of around 96,000. Via MiXCR, TCRdb re-called the RACE reads, giving one row per CDR3 protein. The V and J calls were determined by TCRdb, not by the authors. Of tens of thousands of distinct CDR3 sequences listed, about 6.7% are singletons.

The input for sequencing was whole blood, taken in connection with sensitization to the hapten diphenylcyclopropenone (DPC). This TCR derives from a woman aged 30 to 39 with alopecia areata. Some clones in this sample may be carry-over from other donors' samples. This chain connects TRBV11-2 to TRBJ1-6, with 7 positions matching TRBD1. CDR3 nucleotide sequence: TGTGCCAGCAGGGGCGGGACAGCTTCTAATTCACCCCTCCACTTT. This gives the protein CASRGGTASNSPLHF.